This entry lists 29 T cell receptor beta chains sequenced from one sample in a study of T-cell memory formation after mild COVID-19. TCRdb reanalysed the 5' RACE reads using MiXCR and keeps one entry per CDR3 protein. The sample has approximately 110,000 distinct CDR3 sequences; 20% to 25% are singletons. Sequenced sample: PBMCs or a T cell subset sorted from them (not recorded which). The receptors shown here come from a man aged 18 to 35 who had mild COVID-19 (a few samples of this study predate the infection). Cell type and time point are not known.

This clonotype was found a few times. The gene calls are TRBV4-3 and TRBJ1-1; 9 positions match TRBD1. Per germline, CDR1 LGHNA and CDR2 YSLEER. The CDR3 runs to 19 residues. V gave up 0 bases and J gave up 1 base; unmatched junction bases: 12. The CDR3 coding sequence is TGCGCCAGCAGCCAAGATCTTTTCGGGACAGGGATTTCGAACACTGAAGCTTTCTTT. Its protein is CASSQDLFGTGISNTEAFF.

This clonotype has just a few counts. The CDR3 bases are TGTGCCAGCAGCCACCGGGGCCTGTATAACTATGGCTACACCTTC. This sequence encodes CASSHRGLYNYGYTF. The V and J genes are TRBV14 and TRBJ1-2, with D possibly being TRBD1 (5 bases). This CDR3 region has 15 residues. Germline-derived CDR1 and CDR2 are SGHDN and FVKESK. V gave up 3 bases and J gave up 1 base, with 12 bases separating them.

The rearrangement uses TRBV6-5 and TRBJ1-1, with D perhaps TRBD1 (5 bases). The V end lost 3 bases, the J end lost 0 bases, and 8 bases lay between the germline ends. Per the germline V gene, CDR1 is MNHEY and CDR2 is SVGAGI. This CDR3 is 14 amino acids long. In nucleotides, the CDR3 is TGTGCCAGCAGTTATGGGACCCTGAACACTGAAGCTTTCTTT. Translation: CASSYGTLNTEAFF.

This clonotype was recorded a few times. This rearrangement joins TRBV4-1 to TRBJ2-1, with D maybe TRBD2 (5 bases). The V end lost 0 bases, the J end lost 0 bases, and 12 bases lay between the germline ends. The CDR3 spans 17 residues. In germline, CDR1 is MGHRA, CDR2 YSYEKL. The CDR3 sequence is CASSQDFGVSSYNEQFF. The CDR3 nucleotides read TGCGCCAGCAGCCAAGATTTCGGGGTCAGCTCCTACAATGAGCAGTTCTTC.

In DNA, the CDR3 is TGTGCCAGTAGTATTGAGGGGGGCGCCTACAATGAGCAGTTCTTC. Amino acids: CASSIEGGAYNEQFF. This sequence joins TRBV19 and TRBJ2-1; either TRBD1 or TRBD2 may supply D (6 bases each). This CDR3 is 15 amino acids long. The germline V and J ends were trimmed by 3 bases and 2 bases, with 11 bases remaining between them. CDR1 is LNHDA and CDR2 is SQIVND in the germline V gene (reference sequence).

CDR3 amino acids: CASSVVPGSDGYTF. Here the CDR3 DNA reads TGTGCCAGCAGCGTAGTCCCAGGGTCGGATGGCTACACCTTC. The rearrangement joins TRBV9 to TRBJ1-2, with D possibly TRBD1 on 5 matching bases. The germline gives CDR1 SGDLS, CDR2 YYNGEE. This CDR3 has 14 residues. Trimming stripped 0 bases from V and 6 bases from J, with 12 bases between.

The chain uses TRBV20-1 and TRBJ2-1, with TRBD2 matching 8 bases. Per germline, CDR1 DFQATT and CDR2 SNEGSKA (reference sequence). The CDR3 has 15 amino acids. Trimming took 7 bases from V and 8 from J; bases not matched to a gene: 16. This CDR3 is CSGTPGASGHDEQFF. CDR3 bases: TGCAGTGGCACCCCCGGGGCTAGCGGGCATGATGAGCAGTTCTTC.

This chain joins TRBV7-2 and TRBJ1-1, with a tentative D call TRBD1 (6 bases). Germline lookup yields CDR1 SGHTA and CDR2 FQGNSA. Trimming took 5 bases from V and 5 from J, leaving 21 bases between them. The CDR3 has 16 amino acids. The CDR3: CASSPDGIQGRTEAFF. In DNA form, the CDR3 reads TGTGCCAGCAGCCCCGACGGGATCCAGGGGAGGACTGAAGCTTTCTTT. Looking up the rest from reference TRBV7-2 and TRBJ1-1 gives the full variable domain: GAGVSQSPSNKVTEKGKDVELRCDPISGHTALYWYRQSLGQGLEFLIYFQGNSAPDKSGLPSDRFSAERTGGSVSTLTIQRTQQEDSAVYLCASSPDGIQGRTEAFFGQGTRLTVV.

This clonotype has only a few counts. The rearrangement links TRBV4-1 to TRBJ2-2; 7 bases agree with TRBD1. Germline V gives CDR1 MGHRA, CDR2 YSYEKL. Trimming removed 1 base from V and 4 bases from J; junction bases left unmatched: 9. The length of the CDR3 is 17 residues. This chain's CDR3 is CASSQGQGVRATGELFF. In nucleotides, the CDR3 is TGCGCCAGCAGCCAAGGACAGGGCGTGCGTGCCACCGGGGAGCTGTTTTTT.

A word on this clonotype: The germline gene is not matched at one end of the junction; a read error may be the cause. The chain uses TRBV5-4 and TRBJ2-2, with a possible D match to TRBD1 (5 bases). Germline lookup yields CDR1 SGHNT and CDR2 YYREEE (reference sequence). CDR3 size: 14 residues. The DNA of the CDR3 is TGTGCCAGAAGCTTGGAAGGGGACACCGGGGAGCTGTTTTTT. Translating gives CARSLEGDTGELFF.

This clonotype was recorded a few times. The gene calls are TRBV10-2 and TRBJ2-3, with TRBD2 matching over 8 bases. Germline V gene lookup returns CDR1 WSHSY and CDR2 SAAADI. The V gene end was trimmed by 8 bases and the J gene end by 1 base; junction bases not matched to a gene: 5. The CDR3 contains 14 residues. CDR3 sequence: CASGVLAGTDTQYF. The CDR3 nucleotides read TGCGCCAGCGGTGTACTAGCGGGCACAGATACGCAGTATTTT.

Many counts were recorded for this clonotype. This CDR3 is CASSAGTGAWEQYF. CDR3 nucleotides: TGCGCCAGCAGCGCCGGGACAGGGGCTTGGGAGCAGTACTTC. This chain uses TRBV5-1 with TRBJ2-7; 10 bases align to TRBD1. The CDR3 sequence is 14 residues long. The ends lost 4 bases at V and 7 bases at J; junction bases unmatched: 8. Germline-derived CDR1 and CDR2 are SGHRS and YFSETQ.

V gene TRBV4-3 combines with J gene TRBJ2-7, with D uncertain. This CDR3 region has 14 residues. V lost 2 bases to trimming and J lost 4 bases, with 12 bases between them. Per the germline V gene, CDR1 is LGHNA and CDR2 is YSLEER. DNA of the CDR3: TGCGCCAGCAGCCAACGAGGATATGGATACGAGCAGTACTTC. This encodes CASSQRGYGYEQYF.

The CDR3 reads CASSHAATNYGYTF. The DNA of the CDR3 is TGTGCCAGCAGCCACGCGGCCACCAACTATGGCTACACCTTC. This sequence joins TRBV9 and TRBJ1-2; D not certain. The CDR3 is 14 residues long. Germline values: CDR1 SGDLS, CDR2 YYNGEE. The ends were cut back, 4 bases at V and 2 bases at J, with 12 bases in the middle.

The CDR3 DNA reads as TGCGCCAGCAGCCAAGAAATCAGGAGCTATGGCTACACCTTC. Residues: CASSQEIRSYGYTF. V is TRBV4-1 and J is TRBJ1-2, with D unclear. This CDR3 has 14 residues. Trimming removed 0 bases at V and 4 bases at J, with 9 bases between. Looked up from germline, CDR1 is MGHRA and CDR2 is YSYEKL.

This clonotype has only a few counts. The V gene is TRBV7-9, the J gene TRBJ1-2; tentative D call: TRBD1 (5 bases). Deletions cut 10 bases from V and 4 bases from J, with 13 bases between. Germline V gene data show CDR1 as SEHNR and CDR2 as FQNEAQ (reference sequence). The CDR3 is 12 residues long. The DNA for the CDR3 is TGTGCCACCGGAGACAGCCCCTATGGCTACACCTTC. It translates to CATGDSPYGYTF.

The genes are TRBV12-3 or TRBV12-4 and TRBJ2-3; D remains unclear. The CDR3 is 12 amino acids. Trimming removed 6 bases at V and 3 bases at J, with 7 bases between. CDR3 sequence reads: CASRPGTDTQYF. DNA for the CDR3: TGTGCCAGCAGACCTGGTACAGATACGCAGTATTTT.

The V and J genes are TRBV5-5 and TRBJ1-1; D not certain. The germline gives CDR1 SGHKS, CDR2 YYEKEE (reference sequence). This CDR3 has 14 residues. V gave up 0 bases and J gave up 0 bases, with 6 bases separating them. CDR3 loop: CASSLETMNTEAFF. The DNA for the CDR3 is TGTGCCAGCAGCTTGGAGACCATGAACACTGAAGCTTTCTTT.

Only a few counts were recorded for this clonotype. The CDR3 bases are TGCAGCGTTAGGAACAGTTTGGACACTGAAGCTTTCTTT. It translates to CSVRNSLDTEAFF. The chain carries TRBV29-1 and TRBJ1-1; D not resolved. CDR1 SQVTM and CDR2 ANQGSEA come from the germline V gene. The CDR3 loop spans 13 amino acids. V was shortened by 5 bases and J by 3 bases, with 13 bases between the two germline ends.

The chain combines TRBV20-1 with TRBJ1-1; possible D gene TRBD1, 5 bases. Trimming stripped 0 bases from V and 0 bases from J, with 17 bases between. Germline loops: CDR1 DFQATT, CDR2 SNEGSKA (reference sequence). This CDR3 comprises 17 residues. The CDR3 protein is CSARDRAGMGMNTEAFF. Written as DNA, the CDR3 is TGCAGTGCTAGAGATAGGGCAGGGATGGGGATGAACACTGAAGCTTTCTTT.

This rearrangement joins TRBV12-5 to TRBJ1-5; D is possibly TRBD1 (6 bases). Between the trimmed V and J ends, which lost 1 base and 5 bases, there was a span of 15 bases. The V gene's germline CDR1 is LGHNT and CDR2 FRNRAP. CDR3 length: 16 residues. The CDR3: CASGLDQGTPHQPQHF. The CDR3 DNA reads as TGTGCTAGTGGTTTGGATCAGGGGACACCGCATCAGCCCCAGCATTTT.

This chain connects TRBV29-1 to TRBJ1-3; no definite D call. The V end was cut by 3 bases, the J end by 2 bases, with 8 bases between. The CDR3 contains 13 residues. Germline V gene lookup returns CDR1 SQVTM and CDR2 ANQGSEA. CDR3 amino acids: CSVESGTGNTIYF. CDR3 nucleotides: TGCAGCGTTGAGTCGGGGACTGGAAACACCATATATTTT.

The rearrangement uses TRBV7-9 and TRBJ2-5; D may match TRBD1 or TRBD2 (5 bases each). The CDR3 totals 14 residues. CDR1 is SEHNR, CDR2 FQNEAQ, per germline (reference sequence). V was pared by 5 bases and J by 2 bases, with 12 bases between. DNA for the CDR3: TGTGCCAGCAGCCCCTGGGACGGTCAAGAGACCCAGTACTTC. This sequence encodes CASSPWDGQETQYF.

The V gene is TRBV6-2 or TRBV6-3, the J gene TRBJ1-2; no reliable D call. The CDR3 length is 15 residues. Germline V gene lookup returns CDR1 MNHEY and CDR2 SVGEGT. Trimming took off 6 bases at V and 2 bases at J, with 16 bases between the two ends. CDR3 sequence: CASSQTYPGNYGYTF. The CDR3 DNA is TGTGCCAGCAGCCAGACCTACCCGGGGAACTATGGCTACACCTTC.

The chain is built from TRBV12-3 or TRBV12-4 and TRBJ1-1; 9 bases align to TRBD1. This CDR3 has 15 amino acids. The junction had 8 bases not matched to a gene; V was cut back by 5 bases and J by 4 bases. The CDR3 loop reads CASSPGTGMGTEAFF. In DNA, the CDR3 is TGTGCCAGCAGTCCCGGGACAGGGATGGGCACTGAAGCTTTCTTT.

CDR3 coding DNA: TGTGCCAGCAGTCATAACACAGGGGGCGGAAGCTCCTACAATGAGCAGTTCTTC. Protein: CASSHNTGGGSSYNEQFF. The chain employs TRBV7-8 and TRBJ2-1; 9 nucleotides match TRBD1. CDR3 size: 18 residues. V was pared by 6 bases and J by 0 bases, with 12 bases of the junction left unmatched. The germline V gene has CDR1 SGHVS and CDR2 FQNEAQ.

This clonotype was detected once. CDR3 in DNA: TGTGCCAGCAGTTTATTTCGGAATCAGCCCCAGCATTTT. It is translated as CASSLFRNQPQHF. V gene TRBV27 combines with J gene TRBJ1-5; D is unresolved. Germline CDR1 is MNHEY and CDR2 is SMNVEV (reference sequence). There are 13 residues in the CDR3. V lost 1 base to trimming and J lost 4 bases, with 5 bases between them.

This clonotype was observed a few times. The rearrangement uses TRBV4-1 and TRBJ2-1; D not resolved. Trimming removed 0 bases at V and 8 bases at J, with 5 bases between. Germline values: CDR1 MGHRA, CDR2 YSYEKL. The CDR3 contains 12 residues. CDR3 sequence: CASSQDIYEQFF. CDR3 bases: TGCGCCAGCAGCCAAGATATATATGAGCAGTTCTTC.

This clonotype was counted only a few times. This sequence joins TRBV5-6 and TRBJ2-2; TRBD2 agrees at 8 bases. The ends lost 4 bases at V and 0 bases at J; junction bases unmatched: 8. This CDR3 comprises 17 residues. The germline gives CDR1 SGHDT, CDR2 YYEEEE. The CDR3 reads CASSPFRGGPNTGELFF. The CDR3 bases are TGTGCCAGCAGCCCCTTTCGGGGGGGCCCGAACACCGGGGAGCTGTTTTTT.